This record covers a single T cell receptor (beta chain). It lacks a known antigen. Qualities for individual bases were not recorded, and no much larger clone is one base off. These data come from a study of blood T cell repertoires in COVID-19 (dated by TCRdb to the early 2020s). Notes on the research overall: Samples from collaborators originated in the United States, Italy and Spain and spanned both the acute and convalescent phases of COVID-19. The prospective study material was composed of cDNA or gDNA derived from T cells, B-cell-depleted T cells, or PBMCs. Subjects who had been exposed to COVID-19, were actively infected with it, or had recovered from it provided the deeply sampled blood TCRbeta repertoires that made up the dataset. The repertoires were made available in a free public database intended to serve as a resource for research on the immune response to SARS-CoV-2. The samples were drawn from two sources: the first 160 participants of the ongoing ImmuneRACE study, and about 1,300 subjects contributed by 6 global collaborators. The sample metadata nearly always contained a de-identified subject ID, COVID-19 status, age in years and sex. Where available, HLA class I and class II types were taken from metadata supplied by the sample provider and were not determined by assay-based typing. The research as a whole found: The quantity of clinical and demographic metadata differed by source and by participant and was supplied without curation.

Whole blood was collected in K2EDTA tubes by collaborating institutions according to the institutions' own protocols. For TCRbeta analysis, collaborators shipped samples in one of three forms: frozen whole blood, isolated PBMCs, or DNA extracted from either of those sample types. The germline V gene supplies CDR1 MGHRA and CDR2 YSYEKL. Trimming takes 1 base from V and 4 bases from J, and the germline ends sit 17 bases apart. From its cysteine to its phenylalanine, the CDR3 spans 16 amino acids. Only the CDR3 part of the read is kept: 48 bases, read in frame from the first base. TCRbeta CDR3 regions were amplified from genomic DNA by means of the immunoSEQ Assay, a bias-controlled multiplex PCR. The authors' pipeline ran thus. The number of nucleated cells in each sample was estimated from the amplification of reference gene primers within the assay. To quantify the absolute abundance of each unique TCRbeta CDR3 rearrangement, sequence reads were collapsed and filtered. Productive Simpson clonality was computed per sample as the square root of Simpson's diversity index over productive rearrangements. TCRdb took this table from immuneACCESS and kept in-frame rearrangements with V and J called. Such tables lack part of the clones; where checked against another copy, unresolved V genes explain under half of the gap, and the rest is unexplained. V and J calls and clone size are copied from that table; D and trimming were computed from the DNA. For this sample there are approximately 130,000 clones; about 77% appear just once. Of the sample, more than 15% is held by the ten largest clones.

Rearrangement joined TRBV4-1 to TRBJ2-7; the best D guess is TRBD2, with 6 bases matching. Sequenced sample: peripheral blood. This TCR came from an elderly man with acute or convalescent COVID-19. The DNA is as follows: TGCGCCAGCAGCCAAGTCAGTTGGACGGGAGTTTACGAGCAGTACTTC. Its coded protein is CASSQVSWTGVYEQYF.